This TCR beta chain emerged from a study of T-cell memory formation after mild COVID-19. In TCRdb, the 5' RACE reads were re-called with MiXCR into one record per CDR3 protein. The data show around 340,000 distinct CDR3 sequences, 12% to 15% seen once. This clonotype has a handful of counts. CDR1 and CDR2 from the germline V gene are DFQATT and SNEGSKA (reference sequence). V shed 0 bases and J shed 4 bases, with 13 bases lying between them. The CDR3 is 14 residues long. The chain carries TRBV20-1 and TRBJ2-7, with D perhaps matching TRBD1 (6 bases). Sequencing was carried out using PBMCs or a T cell subset sorted from them (not recorded which). The sequence came from a young man who had mild COVID-19 (a few samples of this study predate the infection). Cell type and time point are not known. The CDR3 nucleotides read TGCAGTGCTAGAGATAGGCAGGGGTGGTACGAGCAGTACTTC. Amino acids: CSARDRQGWYEQYF.